This paragraph reports one T cell receptor beta chain. Its antigen is unknown. The record has no base qualities; no much larger clone is one base away. This entry comes from a study of human versus mouse CDR3 diversity and MHC coevolution (dated by TCRdb to about 2017). Notes on the research overall: The immunoSEQ assay was reported to detect one in 200,000 T cells and to minimize multiplex PCR amplification bias. Valid reads per sample ranged from roughly 5.5 x 10^6 to 1.8 x 10^7 across mouse and human samples. Human naive CD4 T cell repertoires were used as a reference for TCR selection on multiple MHC II alleles and were compared with human-TCR-locus transgenic mice carrying single MHC II. Three healthy volunteer blood donors made up the human cohort, with one aged 30 to 39, one aged 40 to 50 and one aged 60 to 70 at collection.

Sequences SEHNR (CDR1) and FQNEAQ (CDR2) are obtained from the germline V gene (reference sequence). CDR3 length: 14 amino acids, cysteine to phenylalanine. The DNA shown is the 42-base CDR3, in frame from base 1. Fluorescence-activated cell sorting was used to isolate naive CD4 T cells, defined as CD45RO-negative and CD62L-positive, from PBMCs. From each donor, about 48 ml of fresh peripheral blood was taken, and Ficoll density centrifugation was then used to isolate PBMCs. Sorting was performed on a FACSAria III instrument, with purity above 85% for all samples. General conclusions and limits of the study: The largest TCR beta repertoire, 1.5 million to 2 million clonotypes, was estimated by iCHAO1 for humans, a finding likely attributable to selection by multiple MHC II molecules. Two of the three human donors showed the lowest clonal inequality scores among all compared groups. Because human T cells were selected on roughly six MHC II alleles, repertoire diversity was not considered directly comparable between humans and mice. On average, humans had more CDR3 deletions and insertions than mice, indicating greater exonuclease and TdT activity.

The QIAGEN blood and tissue kit was used to extract genomic DNA from the sorted cells, and that DNA was then quantified on a NanoDrop 1000. Using multiplex PCR of genomic DNA, the immunoSEQ platform deep sequenced and quantified the TCR alpha and beta chains. The study's own analysis went as follows. IMGT gene and region definitions were used for annotation of the TCR sequences. Out-of-frame rearrangements were used as a proxy for the preselection repertoire and compared with in-frame clonotypes. The iCHAO1 estimator supplied with the immunoSEQ platform was used to estimate repertoire size. Clonal inequality was measured with a Gini index on in-frame amino acid clonotypes, based on the Lorenz curve. Shared clonotypes were counted with the intersect function of the R package tcR, and similarity was scored with the Jaccard index. Principal component analysis of V, J and V-J usage frequencies was run with the R prcomp function without normalization. TCRdb's version of the immuneACCESS table is confined to in-frame rearrangements and falls short of the full clone set. An unresolved V gene accounts for under half of the shortfall where checked; the remainder is of unknown origin. V and J calls and clone size follow that table, whereas D and trimming were derived from the DNA. The sample table records about 83,000 clones; around 90% of these occur just once. The ten largest clones add up to roughly 0.16% of the sample.

Here the chain combines TRBV7-9 and TRBJ2-5; TRBD2 is possibly the D segment (6 matching bases). Gene TRBJ2-7 matches the end of the DNA better, so the J call may be wrong. The sequenced sample consisted of naive CD4+ T cells from blood. What this sample's cell subset or site label stands for: CD45RO-negative CD62L-positive naive CD4 T cells. This TCR was sampled from a person between 25 and 70 years old in good health. The sequence in DNA is TGTGCCAGCAGCTTAGCGGGGGGTACCTACGAGCAGTACTTC. Its amino acids are CASSLAGGTYEQYF.